This record covers a single TCR beta chain. No cognate antigen has been identified for it. No base-level quality is on record; no much larger clone is a single base apart. The High Capacity cDNA Reverse Transcription Kit was used to reverse transcribe all of the isolated RNA, meaning that expressed TCRB transcripts were what got sequenced. Deep immunoSEQ sequencing was performed on naive, central memory and regulatory T cell samples, with an average of around 3.4 million total reads per sample. Sorted cells were lysed in RLT buffer and RNA was extracted with DNase-treated RNeasy Micro or Mini kits, depending on cell number. To prevent cross-contamination, every cell subset was processed on its own, while patient and healthy donor samples were processed together. The immunoSEQ multiplex PCR was used to amplify TCRB sequences from cDNA, generating 87-bp fragments that spanned the CDR3 region. Sequencing of the amplicons was done on the Illumina HiSeq platform. Concerning the study's data processing: Synthetic template baselines were used to correct PCR bias computationally, reads within Hamming distance 2 were collapsed together, and singletons that could not be merged were discarded. Reads were aligned against IMGT to assign V, D and J genes, CDR3 length and insertions or deletions at six rearrangement sites. Within each subset, clonotype counts were normalized to sorted cell number, after which true diversity and Gini coefficients were computed with the tcR R package. The overlap coefficient, calculated on TCRB nucleotide sequences, was used to quantify repertoire sharing. Out-of-frame TCRB sequences from naive cells were analyzed as a proxy for the pre-selection repertoire. Entries here come from immuneACCESS through TCRdb and include only in-frame sequences with V and J called. Some clones fail to appear in such tables; in the studies checked, an unresolved V gene covers under half of the shortfall, and the cause of the remainder is unknown. That table supplies the V and J calls and clone size; D and trimming were determined from the DNA. For this sample the table gives about 660,000 clones, of which around an eighth were detected only once. The top ten constitute 0.04% of the sample.

A single peripheral blood draw of about 120 mL on average was collected from each donor into heparinised tubes. Naive, central memory, regulatory and stem cell-like memory CD4+ T cells were sorted on a BD FACSAria II using a panel including CD45RO, CCR7, CD25, CD127, CD95 and CD27. Purity was above 98% for every sorted population. PBMCs were isolated right away by Lymphoprep density gradient centrifugation and were stained directly, without culture. So that batch effects would be minimized, each experiment stained and sorted samples in pairs, pairing one healthy donor with one patient. The sample comes from a study of beta chain features in type 1 diabetes (dated by TCRdb to the late 2010s). For the wider study: Mean age, gender distribution, total cell number and subset yield were not different between patients and healthy donors. A total of under 140,000,000 sorted cells were examined across all samples, and the number of cells per subset was strongly correlated with RNA yield. In the study, recently diagnosed type 1 diabetes patients and matched healthy donors were compared on the TCRB repertoires of their sorted circulating CD4+ T cell subsets. Regulatory and stem cell-like memory subsets were isolated from only 8 patients and roughly 8 healthy donors, whereas naive and central memory subsets came from all 28 donors.

On the study overall, not on this receptor specifically: A moderate but significant shortening of TCRB CDR3 length was observed in type 1 diabetes patients in all four CD4+ subsets. HLA sub-analyses involved small numbers of individuals, so any influence of HLA type on TCRB rearrangement remained unresolved. Because cDNA was sequenced instead of genomic DNA, activated cells with high expression could be over-represented, although the groups did not differ in activation or CD3 levels. Shorter templates might be favored by PCR, yet because patient and control samples were amplified and corrected together, any such skew would affect both groups equally. Naive, central memory and regulatory TCRB repertoires appeared more similar among patients than among healthy donors. Patients with type 1 diabetes made fewer insertions and deleted more nucleotides at VDJ recombination sites, implying thymic rearrangement abnormalities.

According to the germline V gene (reference sequence), CDR1 reads SEHNR and CDR2 reads FQNEAQ. Ends trimmed: V by 1 base, J by 3 bases; bases unmatched to a gene: 4. From the cysteine up to the phenylalanine, the CDR3 has a length of 15 residues. The read is trimmed to its CDR3 DNA, 45 bases read in frame from base 1. Recombination joined TRBV7-9 with TRBJ2-7, and 9 junctional nucleotides match TRBD1. The sequenced sample consisted of naive CD4+ T cells from blood. The cell subset or site label for this specimen denotes: true naive CD4+ T cells. The TCR originated in a man aged 18 to 29 with type 1 diabetes. This receptor carries the CDR3 CASSLGQGVVYEQYF. The bases are TGTGCCAGCAGCTTAGGACAGGGGGTAGTCTACGAGCAGTACTTC.